The next 2 T cell receptor beta chains were all read from a single sample in a study of regulatory and conventional T cells in RAG deficiency. TCRdb's table, derived via immunoSEQ multiplex PCR, lists solely in-frame clones and lacks some. The table lists 30,000 to 40,000 clones, about nine tenths of them singletons. The same data also went into a second study, on regulatory T cells. That report notes: The primer mix had 52 TRBV and 13 TRBJ primers.

Sequencing input: CD8+ T cells sorted from blood. These TCRs come from a human donor in good health.

This sequence joins TRBV21-1 and TRBJ1-5. TRBV21-1 is a listed pseudogene. The CDR3 runs 13 residues. For the CDR3, the DNA is TGTGCCAGCAGCAGAGGTAGCAATCAGCCCCAGCATTTT. This sequence encodes CASSRGSNQPQHF.

V and J are TRBV28 and TRBJ2-1, with D possibly TRBD1 on 6 matching bases. V lost 6 bases, J lost 8 bases, and 20 bases lay in between. CDR1 and CDR2 (germline): MDHEN, SYDVKM. This CDR3 region has 15 residues. This CDR3 is CASRQPGHLFYEQFF. The CDR3 DNA sequence: TGTGCCAGCAGGCAACCGGGACACCTATTCTATGAGCAGTTCTTC.